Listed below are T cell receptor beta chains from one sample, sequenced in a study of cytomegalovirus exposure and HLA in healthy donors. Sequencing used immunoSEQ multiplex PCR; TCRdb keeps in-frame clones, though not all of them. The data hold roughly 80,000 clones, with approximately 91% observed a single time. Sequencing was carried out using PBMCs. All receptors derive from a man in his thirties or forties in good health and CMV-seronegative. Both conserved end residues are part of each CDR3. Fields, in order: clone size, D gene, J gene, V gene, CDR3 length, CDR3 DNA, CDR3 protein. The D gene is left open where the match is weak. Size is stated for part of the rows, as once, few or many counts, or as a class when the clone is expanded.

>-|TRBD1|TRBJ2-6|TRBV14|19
TGTGCCAGCAGCCAACCGACAGGGCCCCTATACTCTGGGGCCAACGTCCTGACTTTC
CASSQPTGPLYSGANVLTF
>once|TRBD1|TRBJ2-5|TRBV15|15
TGTGCCACCAGCAGAGCCCAGGGGGACCTGGAGACCCAGTACTTC
CATSRAQGDLETQYF
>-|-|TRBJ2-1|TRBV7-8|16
TGTGCCAGCAGACAGATCCGCCGCCCCGGGGGCAATGAGCAGTTCTTC
CASRQIRRPGGNEQFF
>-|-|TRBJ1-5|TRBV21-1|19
TGTGCCAGCAGCAAATGGGACACGCCGGGTTTGAATAGCAATCAGCCCCAGCATTTT
CASSKWDTPGLNSNQPQHF
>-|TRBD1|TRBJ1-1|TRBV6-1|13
TGTGCCAGCAGTGAGCCCGGGACAGCCGAAGCTTTCTTT
CASSEPGTAEAFF
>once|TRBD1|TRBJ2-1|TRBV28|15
TGTGCCAGCAGTTTGGCTCAGGGGACAGGGAATGAGCAGTTCTTC
CASSLAQGTGNEQFF
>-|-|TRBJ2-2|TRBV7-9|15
TGTGCCAGCAGCTTATCCGGGGGTGACACCGGGGAGCTGTTTTTT
CASSLSGGDTGELFF
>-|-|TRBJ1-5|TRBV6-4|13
TGTGCCAGCAGTGAGGGGGAGGGCCAGCCCCAGCATTTT
CASSEGEGQPQHF
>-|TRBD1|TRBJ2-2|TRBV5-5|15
TGTGCCAGCAGCTCTAGGACAGGGGCCACCGGGGAGCTGTTTTTT
CASSSRTGATGELFF
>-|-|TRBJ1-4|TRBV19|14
TGTGCCAGTAGTATCTTTGGAGCTAATGAAAAACTGTTTTTT
CASSIFGANEKLFF
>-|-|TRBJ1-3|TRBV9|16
TGTGCCAGCAGCGCCCATATACAAGGGGTACTAAACACCATATATTTT
CASSAHIQGVLNTIYF
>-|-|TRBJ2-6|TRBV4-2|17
TGTGCCAGCAGCCCCCCAGACAGTGCCTCTGGGGCCAACGTCCTGACTTTC
CASSPPDSASGANVLTF
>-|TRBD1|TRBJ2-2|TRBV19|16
TGTGCCAGTAGGGCGACCGTACAGGGGATCACCGGGGAGCTGTTTTTT
CASRATVQGITGELFF
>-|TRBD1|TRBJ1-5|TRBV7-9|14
TGTGCCAGCAGCCAAGGACAGGGGGCTCAGCCCCAGCATTTT
CASSQGQGAQPQHF